Listed below are T cell receptor beta chains from one sample, sequenced in a study of blood T cell repertoires in COVID-19. Clones were sequenced by immunoSEQ multiplex PCR, and TCRdb holds only the in-frame ones, with some missing. The sample consists of about 150,000 clones, roughly 90% of them appearing once. Sequenced input: PBMCs or T cells enriched from blood (not recorded which). Receptors were obtained from a woman in her forties or fifties who had recovered from COVID-19. Both conserved end residues are part of each CDR3. Fields, in order: V gene, clone size, J gene, D gene, CDR3 protein, CDR3 DNA. A D gene is named only where the DNA matches it firmly. Rows give clone size only sometimes, using once, few, many, or a class for an expanded clone.

>TRBV12-3/TRBV12-4|-|TRBJ2-7|-
CASMTGASYEQYF
TGTGCCAGCATGACAGGAGCCTCCTACGAGCAGTACTTC
>TRBV15|-|TRBJ2-5|TRBD2
CATSRSLTLSGGETQYF
TGTGCCACCAGCAGATCCCTCACCCTTAGCGGGGGAGAGACCCAGTACTTC
>TRBV19|-|TRBJ1-5|TRBD1
CASNGDRSNQPQHF
TGTGCCAGTAACGGGGACAGATCCAATCAGCCCCAGCATTTT
>TRBV29-1|-|TRBJ2-2|-
CSVGRRTGELFF
TGCAGCGTTGGCCGCAGGACCGGGGAGCTGTTTTTT
>TRBV7-9|-|TRBJ1-5|-
CASSPGAGNSNQPQHF
TGTGCCAGCAGCCCCGGTGCGGGGAATAGCAATCAGCCCCAGCATTTT
>TRBV29-1|-|TRBJ2-2|TRBD1
CSAGQGVGELFF
TGCAGCGCGGGACAGGGGGTCGGGGAGCTGTTTTTT
>TRBV30|-|TRBJ2-2|TRBD1
CAWRLTGTANTGELFF
TGTGCCTGGAGGCTCACCGGGACAGCGAACACCGGGGAGCTGTTTTTT
>TRBV18|-|TRBJ1-5|-
CASSPSGGRGNQPQHF
TGTGCCAGCTCACCCTCGGGGGGCCGGGGCAATCAGCCCCAGCATTTT
>TRBV11-3|once|TRBJ1-1|-
CASSFGGNTEAFF
TGTGCCAGCAGCTTCGGAGGGAACACTGAAGCTTTCTTT
>TRBV4-2|few|TRBJ2-2|-
CASSQDGGHLTGELFF
TGTGCCAGCAGCCAAGATGGGGGACACCTCACCGGGGAGCTGTTTTTT
>TRBV12-3/TRBV12-4|-|TRBJ1-2|-
CASSLSGAHGYTF
TGTGCCAGCAGTTTATCAGGGGCCCATGGCTACACCTTC
>TRBV6-5|-|TRBJ1-1|-
CASSYPGHSEAFF
TGTGCCAGCAGTTACCCGGGACATTCTGAAGCTTTCTTT
>TRBV2|-|TRBJ1-5|-
CASSEGAGVQPQHF
TGTGCCAGCAGTGAAGGGGCAGGGGTACAGCCCCAGCATTTT
>TRBV6-2/TRBV6-3|-|TRBJ1-5|-
CASSHGGGGNQPQHF
TGTGCCAGCAGCCACGGAGGCGGTGGCAATCAGCCCCAGCATTTT
>TRBV27|-|TRBJ1-5|-
CASSLRQSDNQPQHF
TGTGCCAGCAGTTTAAGACAGTCAGACAATCAGCCCCAGCATTTT
>TRBV6-5|-|TRBJ2-7|TRBD2
CATSYGGGSYEQYF
TGTGCCACCTCCTACGGGGGGGGTTCCTACGAGCAGTACTTC
>TRBV2|-|TRBJ2-7|-
CASRGGSHEQYF
TGTGCCAGCCGAGGGGGATCCCACGAGCAGTACTTC
>TRBV7-3|-|TRBJ1-1|TRBD1
CASSAWDSLNTEAFF
TGTGCCAGCAGCGCCTGGGACAGCTTGAACACTGAAGCTTTCTTT
>TRBV7-6|-|TRBJ2-6|-
CASSATGGVDVLTF
TGTGCCAGCAGCGCTACAGGGGGGGTGGACGTCCTGACTTTC
>TRBV25-1|once|TRBJ1-2|TRBD1
CVSSGNRDRVATF
TGTGTCAGCAGTGGAAACCGGGACAGGGTAGCAACCTTC
>TRBV3-1/TRBV3-2|few|TRBJ1-4|TRBD1
CASSDRTGRGLFF
TGTGCCAGCAGCGATAGGACAGGGCGAGGACTGTTTTTT
>TRBV5-1|-|TRBJ2-5|TRBD2
CASSPNSGLGQETQYF
TGCGCCAGCAGCCCCAACTCAGGACTAGGCCAAGAGACCCAGTACTTC
>TRBV10-2|-|TRBJ1-2|-
CASSESRAGPSYGYTF
TGCGCCAGCAGTGAGTCGAGGGCCGGCCCATCCTATGGCTACACCTTC
>TRBV11-1|-|TRBJ2-2|-
CASSLDREAGELFF
TGTGCCAGCAGCTTAGACAGGGAAGCCGGGGAGCTGTTTTTT
>TRBV9|-|TRBJ2-7|-
CASSNRDTEFYEQYF
TGTGCCAGCAGCAACCGGGACACGGAATTCTACGAGCAGTACTTC
>TRBV4-3|-|TRBJ1-2|TRBD1
CASSQGTTGTGYTF
TGCGCCAGCAGCCAGGGAACGACAGGGACCGGCTACACCTTC
>TRBV7-3|-|TRBJ2-1|TRBD2
CASSALAGFNNEQFF
TGTGCCAGCAGCGCACTAGCGGGGTTTAACAATGAGCAGTTCTTC
>TRBV5-1|once|TRBJ2-2|TRBD1
CASSLEQGSTGELFF
TGCGCCAGCAGCTTGGAACAGGGGAGTACCGGGGAGCTGTTTTTT
>TRBV19|once|TRBJ2-4|-
CASSIDPPQGPKNIQYF
TGTGCCAGTAGTATAGACCCCCCACAGGGACCCAAAAACATTCAGTACTTC
>TRBV18|-|TRBJ1-5|-
CASSPSVSNQPQHF
TGTGCCAGCTCACCTTCAGTAAGCAATCAGCCCCAGCATTTT
>TRBV9|-|TRBJ1-6|-
CASSENYGQNSPLHF
TGTGCCAGCAGCGAGAACTACGGACAGAATTCACCCCTCCACTTT
>TRBV23-1|-|TRBJ2-3|TRBD1
CASSQSWTGLSTDTQYF
TGCGCCAGCAGTCAATCGTGGACAGGTTTGAGCACAGATACGCAGTATTTT
>TRBV9|-|TRBJ2-5|TRBD2
CASSLPGTSGETQYF
TGTGCCAGCAGCCTCCCCGGGACTAGCGGAGAGACCCAGTACTTC
>TRBV11-2|-|TRBJ1-4|TRBD1
CASSYGAGTDKLFF
TGTGCCAGCAGCTATGGGGCCGGGACAGACAAACTGTTTTTT
>TRBV5-4|few|TRBJ2-2|TRBD1
CASSFKQGANTGELFF
TGTGCCAGCAGCTTTAAGCAGGGGGCGAACACCGGGGAGCTGTTTTTT
>TRBV5-5|-|TRBJ1-4|-
CASSFKTGAAVDEKLFF
TGTGCCAGCAGCTTTAAGACAGGCGCTGCGGTCGATGAAAAACTGTTTTTT
>TRBV4-3|-|TRBJ2-3|-
CASSQLSGRSNTDTQYF
TGCGCCAGCAGCCAACTCTCCGGTCGGAGTAACACAGATACGCAGTATTTT
>TRBV24-1|-|TRBJ2-5|TRBD2
CATSDIQRGVQETQYF
TGTGCCACCAGTGACATCCAGCGGGGGGTCCAAGAGACCCAGTACTTC
>TRBV6-5|-|TRBJ1-2|-
CASSPGGVNYGYTF
TGTGCCAGCAGCCCGGGGGGAGTGAACTATGGCTACACCTTC
>TRBV4-3|once|TRBJ2-3|-
CASSQDWLISDTQYF
TGCGCCAGCAGCCAAGATTGGCTCATTTCAGATACGCAGTATTTT
>TRBV7-8|-|TRBJ1-1|TRBD1
CASSLEGAMNTEAFF
TGTGCCAGCAGCTTAGAGGGGGCAATGAACACTGAAGCTTTCTTT
>TRBV10-3|few|TRBJ2-3|-
CAISERGASTDTQYF
TGTGCCATCAGTGAACGGGGGGCGAGCACAGATACGCAGTATTTT
>TRBV6-1|-|TRBJ2-1|-
CASSLTGPAYNEQFF
TGTGCCAGCAGTCTAACAGGGCCAGCCTACAATGAGCAGTTCTTC
>TRBV19|-|TRBJ1-2|-
CASSSTGYGYTF
TGTGCCAGTAGTTCTACCGGGTATGGCTACACCTTC
>TRBV15|few|TRBJ2-7|-
CATSRAGQNYEQYF
TGTGCCACCAGCAGGGCGGGACAGAACTACGAGCAGTACTTC
>TRBV7-2|-|TRBJ2-5|-
CASSPTGEKETQYF
TGTGCCAGCAGCCCGACGGGGGAGAAAGAGACCCAGTACTTC
>TRBV5-1|few|TRBJ2-3|TRBD2
CASSLAGGTDTQYF
TGCGCCAGCAGCTTAGCGGGGGGCACAGATACGCAGTATTTT
>TRBV6-4|-|TRBJ1-5|-
CASSPIAGGNQPQHF
TGTGCCAGCAGTCCCATCGCCGGGGGCAATCAGCCCCAGCATTTT
>TRBV4-1|few|TRBJ1-2|-
CASSQYPDSSKSYTF
TGCGCCAGCAGCCAATACCCCGACAGCTCGAAGAGCTACACCTTC
>TRBV15|once|TRBJ2-7|TRBD1
CATSRDLVDRASGRVF
TGTGCCACCAGCAGAGATTTAGTGGACAGGGCCTCCGGCCGGGTCTTC
>TRBV7-2|-|TRBJ2-1|TRBD1
CASSITQGTEQFF
TGTGCCAGCAGCATCACACAGGGGACTGAGCAGTTCTTC
>TRBV5-4|few|TRBJ2-7|TRBD1
CASSLWSGTGTYEQYF
TGTGCCAGCAGCTTGTGGTCCGGGACAGGGACCTACGAGCAGTACTTC
>TRBV5-6|-|TRBJ2-7|TRBD1
CASSRTDRTTGEQYF
TGTGCCAGCAGCCGAACGGACAGGACCACGGGTGAGCAGTACTTC
>TRBV7-9|-|TRBJ2-5|-
CASSPRDLEETQYF
TGTGCCAGCAGCCCTCGGGACTTGGAAGAGACCCAGTACTTC
>TRBV6-5|-|TRBJ1-5|-
CASRRGWGNQPQHF
TGTGCCAGCAGAAGGGGATGGGGCAATCAGCCCCAGCATTTT
>TRBV15|-|TRBJ2-5|-
CATSRDRGQETQYF
TGTGCCACCAGCAGAGATAGGGGACAAGAGACCCAGTACTTC
>TRBV27|-|TRBJ1-6|-
CASSPRDGYNSPLHF
TGTGCCAGCAGTCCGCGGGACGGCTATAATTCACCCCTCCACTTT
>TRBV27|once|TRBJ1-1|TRBD1
CASSLRIGQGQTLPLNTEAFF
TGTGCCAGCAGTTTACGCATCGGACAGGGCCAAACCCTCCCGCTGAACACTGAAGCTTTCTTT
>TRBV5-1|-|TRBJ1-5|-
CASSLVSGGNQPQHF
TGCGCCAGCAGCTTGGTTTCCGGGGGCAATCAGCCCCAGCATTTT
>TRBV7-2|-|TRBJ1-6|-
CASSAPAGGVAYNSPLHF
TGTGCCAGCAGCGCCCCCGCCGGGGGTGTCGCCTATAATTCACCCCTCCACTTT